One and the same sample provided the 20 T cell receptor beta chains below, sequenced in a study of OX40 agonist ivuxolimab in advanced cancers. Repertoires were generated with immunoSEQ multiplex PCR, while TCRdb's copy carries only in-frame clones and drops some. The repertoire holds about 94,000 clones, with roughly 87% as singletons. This specimen consisted of CD4+ or CD8+ T cells sorted from blood, obtained in a trial of the OX40 agonist ivuxolimab. The receptor source for this set is an adult with an advanced solid tumor such as melanoma, head and neck, liver or kidney cancer.

The chain joins TRBV7-2 to TRBJ2-7; D is unclear. Per the germline V gene, CDR1 is SGHTA and CDR2 is FQGNSA. The CDR3 is 13 amino acids. Trimming removed 0 bases from V and 9 bases from J, with 12 bases in between. The CDR3 loop is CASSLAFNVRQYF. Here the CDR3 DNA reads TGTGCCAGCAGCTTAGCGTTTAATGTGCGGCAGTACTTC. The full variable domain, rest sourced from reference TRBV7-2 and TRBJ2-7, is GAGVSQSPSNKVTEKGKDVELRCDPISGHTALYWYRQSLGQGLEFLIYFQGNSAPDKSGLPSDRFSAERTGGSVSTLTIQRTQQEDSAVYLCASSLAFNVRQYFGPGTRLTVT.

The gene calls are TRBV11-3 and TRBJ2-1; 7 bases align to TRBD2. V lost 4 bases to trimming and J lost 12 bases; unmatched junction nucleotides: 12. CDR1 and CDR2 from the germline V gene are SGHNT and YENEEA. This CDR3 is 14 amino acids long. CDR3 sequence (DNA): TGTGCCAGCAGCTCCGGCCGGGGGACTACTGCGCAGTTCTTC. It encodes CASSSGRGTTAQFF. Full variable domain (outside the CDR3, taken from reference TRBV11-3 and TRBJ2-1): EAGVVQSPRYKIIEKKQPVAFWCNPISGHNTLYWYLQNLGQGPELLIRYENEEAVDDSQLPKDRFSAERLKGVDSTLKIQPAELGDSAVYLCASSSGRGTTAQFFGPGTRLTVL.

The chain has TRBV25-1 and TRBJ2-1; 11 positions match TRBD2. Germline V gives CDR1 MGHDK, CDR2 SYGVNS. Unmatched junction bases numbered 8, after V lost 7 bases and J lost 9 bases. The CDR3 length is 14 residues. Written as DNA, the CDR3 is TGTGCCAGCACTCTTAGCGGGGGGGCAGGTGAGCAGTTCTTC. It yields the protein CASTLSGGAGEQFF.

The chain carries TRBV5-4 and TRBJ1-2; TRBD1 matches 9 bases. CDR1 and CDR2 from the germline V gene are SGHNT and YYREEE (reference sequence). The CDR3 spans 13 residues. V was clipped by 4 bases and J by 8 bases; unmatched bases: 6. The CDR3 DNA is TGTGCCAGCAGCCCGGGACAGGGCCTCGGCTACACCTTC. It specifies CASSPGQGLGYTF.

The chain has TRBV29-1 and TRBJ1-1, with 7 bases aligning to TRBD1. V lost 7 bases, J lost 7 bases, and 6 bases stayed unmatched. Looked up from germline, CDR1 is SQVTM and CDR2 is ANQGSEA. The CDR3 totals 11 residues. The CDR3 loop is CSGGGQLEAFF. The CDR3 nucleotides read TGCAGCGGGGGGGGACAGCTTGAAGCTTTCTTT.

CDR3 in DNA: TGTGCCAGCTTACAAGGGACCACCACAGATACGCAGTATTTT. Protein: CASLQGTTTDTQYF. This sequence joins TRBV18 and TRBJ2-3, with D possibly being TRBD1 or TRBD2 (5 bases each). Germline CDR1 reads KGHSH; CDR2 reads LQKENI. The V end lost 7 bases, the J end lost 2 bases, and 13 bases lay between the germline ends. The CDR3 totals 14 residues.

The chain employs TRBV7-2 and TRBJ2-7; D unclear. Looked up from germline, CDR1 is SGHTA and CDR2 is FQGNSA. V was cut by 0 bases and J by 0 bases, with 18 bases left in between. This CDR3 is 18 amino acids long. The CDR3 is CASSLAVRSGPSSYEQYF. In DNA form, the CDR3 reads TGTGCCAGCAGCTTAGCGGTACGTTCGGGCCCCAGCTCCTACGAGCAGTACTTC.

The chain joins TRBV7-9 to TRBJ2-3; D might be TRBD2 (6 bases). There are 13 residues in the CDR3. CDR1 SEHNR and CDR2 FQNEAQ come from the germline V gene (reference sequence). The germline V and J ends were trimmed by 3 bases and 8 bases, with 12 bases remaining between them. CDR3 sequence (DNA): TGTGCCAGCAGCTTTGGGACTGAAGGTACGCAGTATTTT. Its translation: CASSFGTEGTQYF.

This clone was observed once. The V and J genes are TRBV10-2 and TRBJ2-5, with D hard to call. Germline CDR1 is WSHSY and CDR2 is SAAADI. With 4 bases removed from V and 5 bases from J, the gap between germline ends came to 11 bases. There are 13 residues in the CDR3. The CDR3 here is CASSGAGGETQYF. CDR3 nucleotide sequence: TGCGCCAGCAGTGGTGCCGGTGGGGAGACCCAGTACTTC.

V is TRBV11-1 and J is TRBJ2-5, with 7 bases lining up with TRBD2. V trimming: 4 bases; J trimming: 2 bases; junction bases outside the gene matches: 10. Germline lookup yields CDR1 SGHAT and CDR2 FQDESV (reference sequence). The CDR3 length is 16 residues. The CDR3 coding sequence is TGTGCCAGCAGCTCAAGCGGGACCCCAATACAAGAGACCCAGTACTTC. It codes for CASSSSGTPIQETQYF. Using reference TRBV11-1 and TRBJ2-5 for the parts outside the CDR3, the full variable domain is EAEVAQSPRYKITEKSQAVAFWCDPISGHATLYWYRQILGQGPELLVQFQDESVVDDSQLPKDRFSAERLKGVDSTLKIQPAELGDSAMYLCASSSSGTPIQETQYFGPGTRLLVL.

This clone appeared a single time. V and J are TRBV7-9 and TRBJ2-3, with D possibly TRBD1 on 6 matching bases. Germline V lookup: CDR1 SEHNR, CDR2 FQNEAQ (reference sequence). Trimming removed 1 base from V and 2 bases from J, with 13 bases in between. The CDR3 runs 16 residues. The CDR3 DNA reads as TGTGCCAGCAGCTTAGATGGGGGCGGTATCACAGATACGCAGTATTTT. Translation: CASSLDGGGITDTQYF.

The chain carries TRBV10-3 and TRBJ1-5; a possible D gene is TRBD1 (5 bases). Trimming took off 0 bases at V and 1 base at J, with 13 bases between the two ends. Germline values: CDR1 ENHRY, CDR2 SYGVKD. The CDR3 is made up of 17 amino acids. DNA of the CDR3: TGTGCCATCAGTGAGTCGGCGAGGGACCGGAGCAATCAGCCCCAGCATTTT. It specifies CAISESARDRSNQPQHF.

The chain employs TRBV27 and TRBJ1-1; 7 bases line up with TRBD1. The CDR3 length is 15 residues. Germline V gives CDR1 MNHEY, CDR2 SMNVEV (reference sequence). The trim removed 5 bases at V and 6 bases at J, leaving 12 bases unmatched. CDR3 residues: CASSPLTGRFPEAFF. The CDR3 DNA reads as TGTGCCAGCAGTCCCCTGACAGGGAGGTTCCCTGAAGCTTTCTTT.

The sample holds a few counts of this clone. The J gene is TRBJ1-2, the V gene TRBV7-2, with D maybe TRBD1 (6 bases). Deletions cut 2 bases from V and 1 base from J, with 11 bases between. Germline V gene sequence: CDR1 SGHTA, CDR2 FQGNSA. This CDR3 region has 15 residues. In DNA form, the CDR3 reads TGTGCCAGCAGCTTACGAGGGGGAGGTAACTATGGCTACACCTTC. Its protein is CASSLRGGGNYGYTF.

This clone was detected once. The CDR3 DNA sequence: TGTGCCAGCAGTTACTCGGGGGGGAACTCCTACGAGCAGTACTTC. This translates into CASSYSGGNSYEQYF. This sequence joins TRBV6-5 and TRBJ2-7; 7 bases are shared with TRBD2. The CDR3 runs to 15 residues. With V trimmed by 0 bases and J by 0 bases, 2 bases remained unmatched. Germline V CDR1 and CDR2: MNHEY, SVGAGI.

The chain links TRBV18 to TRBJ1-6, with a possible D match to TRBD1 (5 bases). The V gene's germline CDR1 is KGHSH and CDR2 LQKENI. V lost 4 bases, J lost 3 bases, and 10 bases lay in between. This CDR3 is built from 15 residues. The DNA of the CDR3 is TGTGCCAGCTCACTCTTAGGGGACTATAATTCACCCCTCCACTTT. It yields the protein CASSLLGDYNSPLHF.

The chain is built from TRBV4-1 and TRBJ2-1, with 9 bases identical to TRBD2. CDR1 and CDR2 from the germline V gene are MGHRA and YSYEKL. The ends lost 4 bases at V and 9 bases at J; junction bases unmatched: 16. The length of the CDR3 is 17 residues. The CDR3 protein is CASSLVGGGAYTGEQFF. DNA for the CDR3: TGCGCCAGCAGCCTGGTGGGCGGGGGGGCCTATACGGGTGAGCAGTTCTTC.

The chain employs TRBV30 and TRBJ1-6; 7 bases agree with TRBD1. The V gene end was trimmed by 2 bases and the J gene end by 6 bases; junction bases not matched to a gene: 7. The CDR3 sequence is 15 residues long. CDR1 and CDR2 (germline): GTSNPN, SVGIG (reference sequence). Written as DNA, the CDR3 is TGTGCCTGGAGTATCGGGACAGTGGGTAATTCACCCCTCCACTTT. It yields the protein CAWSIGTVGNSPLHF.

The chain couples TRBV6-1 to TRBJ2-1, with 8 nucleotides matching TRBD1. The CDR3 is made up of 14 amino acids. The trim removed 7 bases at V and 7 bases at J, leaving 9 bases unmatched. The germline V gene encodes CDR1 MNHNS and CDR2 SASEGT. The CDR3: CASKRTGQSNEQFF. The DNA of the CDR3 is TGTGCCAGCAAAAGGACAGGGCAGAGTAATGAGCAGTTCTTC.

This clone showed up just a few times. The genes are TRBV2 and TRBJ1-1; D possibly corresponds to TRBD1 (5 bases). CDR3 size: 12 residues. Trimming pared 4 bases from V and 10 bases from J, leaving 13 bases between. Per the germline V gene, CDR1 is SNHLY and CDR2 is FYNNEI. The CDR3 loop reads CASSGPGEGAFF. The CDR3 DNA is TGTGCCAGCAGTGGACCGGGGGAGGGAGCTTTCTTT.